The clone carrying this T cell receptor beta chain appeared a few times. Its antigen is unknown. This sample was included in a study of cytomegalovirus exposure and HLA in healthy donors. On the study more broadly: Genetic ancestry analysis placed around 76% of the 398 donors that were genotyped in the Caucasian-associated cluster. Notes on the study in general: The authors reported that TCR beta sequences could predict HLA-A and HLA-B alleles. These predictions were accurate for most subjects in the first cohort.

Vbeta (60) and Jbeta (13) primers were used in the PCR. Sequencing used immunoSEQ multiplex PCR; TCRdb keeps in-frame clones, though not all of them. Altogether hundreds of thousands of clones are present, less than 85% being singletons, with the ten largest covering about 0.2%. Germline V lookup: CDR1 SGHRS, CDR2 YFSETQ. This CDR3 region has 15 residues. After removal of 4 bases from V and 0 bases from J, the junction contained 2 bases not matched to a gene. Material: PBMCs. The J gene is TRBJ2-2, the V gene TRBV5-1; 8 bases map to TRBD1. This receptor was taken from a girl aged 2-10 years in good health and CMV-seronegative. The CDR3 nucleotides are TGCGCCAGCAGCCCGACAGGGGCGAACACCGGGGAGCTGTTTTTT. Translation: CASSPTGANTGELFF.